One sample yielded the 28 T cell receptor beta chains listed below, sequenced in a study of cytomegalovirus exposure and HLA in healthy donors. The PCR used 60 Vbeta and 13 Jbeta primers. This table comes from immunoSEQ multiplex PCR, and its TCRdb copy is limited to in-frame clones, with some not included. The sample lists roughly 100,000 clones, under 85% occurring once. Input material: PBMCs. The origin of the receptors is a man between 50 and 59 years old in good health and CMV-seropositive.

The CDR3 loop reads CASSLQGGKFGETQYF. The CDR3, as DNA: TGCGCCAGCAGCTTACAGGGGGGGAAGTTTGGGGAGACCCAGTACTTC. The chain employs TRBV5-1 and TRBJ2-5; a possible D gene is TRBD1 (8 bases). The CDR3 runs to 16 residues. Trimming removed 2 bases from V and 5 bases from J, with 19 bases in between. The germline CDR1 and CDR2 sequences are SGHRS and YFSETQ.

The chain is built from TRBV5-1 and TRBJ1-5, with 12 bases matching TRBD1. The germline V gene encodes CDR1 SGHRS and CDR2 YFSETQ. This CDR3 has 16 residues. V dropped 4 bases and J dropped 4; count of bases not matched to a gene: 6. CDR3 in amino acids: CASSPGTGGGNQPQHF. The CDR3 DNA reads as TGCGCCAGCAGCCCCGGGACAGGGGGCGGGAATCAGCCCCAGCATTTT.

CDR3 protein: CASRQQGAQKEQFF. In nucleotides, the CDR3 is TGCGCCAGCAGACAGCAGGGTGCTCAGAAGGAGCAGTTCTTC. The J gene is TRBJ2-1, the V gene TRBV5-1; D might be TRBD1 (5 bases). Trimming stripped 5 bases from V and 10 bases from J, with 19 bases between. CDR3 length: 14 amino acids. Looked up from germline, CDR1 is SGHRS and CDR2 is YFSETQ.

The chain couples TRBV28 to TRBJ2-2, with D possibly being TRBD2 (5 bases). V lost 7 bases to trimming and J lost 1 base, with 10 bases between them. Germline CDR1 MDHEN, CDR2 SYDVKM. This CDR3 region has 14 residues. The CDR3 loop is CASTIGVNTGELFF. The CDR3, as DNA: TGTGCCAGCACGATCGGGGTGAACACCGGGGAGCTGTTTTTT.

CDR3 region: CAWAVAWEETQYF. CDR3 DNA: TGTGCCTGGGCCGTAGCGTGGGAAGAGACCCAGTACTTC. The chain links TRBV30 to TRBJ2-5; tentatively, D is TRBD2 (5 bases). Germline lookup yields CDR1 GTSNPN and CDR2 SVGIG (reference sequence). The CDR3 length is 13 residues. V dropped 5 bases and J dropped 3 bases, with 13 bases sitting between them. The whole variable domain, remainder taken from reference TRBV30 and TRBJ2-5, is SQTIHQWPATLVQPVGSPLSLECTVEGTSNPNLYWYRQAAGRGLQLLFYSVGIGQISSEVPQNLSASRPQDRQFILSSKKLLLSDSGFYLCAWAVAWEETQYFGPGTRLLVL.

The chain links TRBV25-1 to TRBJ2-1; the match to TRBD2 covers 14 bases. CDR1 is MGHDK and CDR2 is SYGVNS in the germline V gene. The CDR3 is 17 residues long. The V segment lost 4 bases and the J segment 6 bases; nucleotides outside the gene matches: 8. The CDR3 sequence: CASSAPPGTSGSNEQFF. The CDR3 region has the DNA TGTGCCAGCAGTGCCCCGCCGGGGACTAGCGGGAGCAATGAGCAGTTCTTC.

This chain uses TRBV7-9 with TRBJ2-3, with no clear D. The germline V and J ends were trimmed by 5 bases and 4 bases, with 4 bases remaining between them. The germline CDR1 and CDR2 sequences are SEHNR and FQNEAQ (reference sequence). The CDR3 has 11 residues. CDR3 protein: CASSLADTQYF. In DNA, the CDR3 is TGTGCCAGCAGCCTCGCAGATACGCAGTATTTT.

This CDR3 is CASSRSTGELFF. CDR3 DNA sequence: TGTGCCAGCAGCCGTAGTACCGGGGAGCTGTTTTTT. The V gene is TRBV11-2, the J gene TRBJ2-2; D is ambiguous. The germline V gene encodes CDR1 SGHAT and CDR2 FQNNGV. The CDR3 runs to 12 residues. Trimming stripped 5 bases from V and 5 bases from J, with 6 bases between.

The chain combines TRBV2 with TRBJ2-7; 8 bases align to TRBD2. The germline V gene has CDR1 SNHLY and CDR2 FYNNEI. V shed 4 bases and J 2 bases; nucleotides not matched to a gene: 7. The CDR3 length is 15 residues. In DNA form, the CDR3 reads TGTGCCAGCAGTGGGGGACTAGGGTTAGCCTACGAGCAGTACTTC. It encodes CASSGGLGLAYEQYF.

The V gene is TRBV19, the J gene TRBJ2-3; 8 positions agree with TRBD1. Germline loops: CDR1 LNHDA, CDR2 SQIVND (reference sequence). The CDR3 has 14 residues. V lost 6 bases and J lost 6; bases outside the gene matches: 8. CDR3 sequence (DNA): TGTGCCAGTAGAGCTGGACAGGGTGGGGATACGCAGTATTTT. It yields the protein CASRAGQGGDTQYF.

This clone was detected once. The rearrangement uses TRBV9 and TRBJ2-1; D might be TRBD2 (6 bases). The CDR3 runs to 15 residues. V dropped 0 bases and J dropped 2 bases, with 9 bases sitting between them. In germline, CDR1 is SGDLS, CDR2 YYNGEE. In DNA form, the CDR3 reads TGTGCCAGCAGCGTAGAGGCTAGCGCCTACAATGAGCAGTTCTTC. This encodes CASSVEASAYNEQFF.

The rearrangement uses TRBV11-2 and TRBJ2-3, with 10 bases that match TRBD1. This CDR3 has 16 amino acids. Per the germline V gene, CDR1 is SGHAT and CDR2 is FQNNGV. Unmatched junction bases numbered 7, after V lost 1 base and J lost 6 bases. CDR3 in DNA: TGTGCCAGCAGCTTAGTATTGGACAGGGGGGGGGATACGCAGTATTTT. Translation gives CASSLVLDRGGDTQYF.

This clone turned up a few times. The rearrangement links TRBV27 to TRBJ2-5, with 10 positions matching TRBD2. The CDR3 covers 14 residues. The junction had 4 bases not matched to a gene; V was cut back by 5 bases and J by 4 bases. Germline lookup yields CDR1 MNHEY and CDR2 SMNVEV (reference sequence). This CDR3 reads CASSGLAEGETQYF. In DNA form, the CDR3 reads TGTGCCAGCAGTGGACTAGCGGAAGGAGAGACCCAGTACTTC.

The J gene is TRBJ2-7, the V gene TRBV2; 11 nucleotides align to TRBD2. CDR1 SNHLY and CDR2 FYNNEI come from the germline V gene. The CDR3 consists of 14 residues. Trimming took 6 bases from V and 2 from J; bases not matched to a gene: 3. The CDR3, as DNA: TGTGCCAGCAGGACTAGCGGGAACCCCTACGAGCAGTACTTC. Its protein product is CASRTSGNPYEQYF.

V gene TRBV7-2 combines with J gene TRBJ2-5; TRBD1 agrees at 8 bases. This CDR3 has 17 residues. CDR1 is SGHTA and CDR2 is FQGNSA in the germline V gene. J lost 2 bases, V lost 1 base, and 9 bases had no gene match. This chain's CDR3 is CASSLVSTGAGQETQYF. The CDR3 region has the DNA TGTGCCAGCAGCTTAGTCTCGACAGGGGCCGGGCAAGAGACCCAGTACTTC.

CDR3 residues: CASSPRFRTGLSGANVLTF. DNA of the CDR3: TGTGCCAGCAGCCCCCGCTTCCGGACAGGGTTGTCTGGGGCCAACGTCCTGACTTTC. The chain uses TRBV7-6 and TRBJ2-6, with 8 bases aligning to TRBD1. J lost 1 base, V lost 5 bases, and 13 bases had no gene match. The length of the CDR3 is 19 residues. Germline values: CDR1 SGHVS, CDR2 FNYEAQ.

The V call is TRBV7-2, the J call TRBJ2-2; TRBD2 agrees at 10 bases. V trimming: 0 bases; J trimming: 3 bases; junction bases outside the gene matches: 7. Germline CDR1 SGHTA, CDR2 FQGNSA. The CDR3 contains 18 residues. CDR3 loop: CASSLAIMTSGYTGELFF. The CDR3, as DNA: TGTGCCAGCAGCTTAGCCATAATGACTAGCGGGTACACCGGGGAGCTGTTTTTT.

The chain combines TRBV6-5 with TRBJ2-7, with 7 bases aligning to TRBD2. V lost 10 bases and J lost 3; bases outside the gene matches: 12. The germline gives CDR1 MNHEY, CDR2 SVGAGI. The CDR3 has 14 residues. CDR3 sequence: CATLSLARYYEQYF. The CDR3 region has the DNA TGTGCCACGCTATCACTAGCGCGTTACTACGAGCAGTACTTC.

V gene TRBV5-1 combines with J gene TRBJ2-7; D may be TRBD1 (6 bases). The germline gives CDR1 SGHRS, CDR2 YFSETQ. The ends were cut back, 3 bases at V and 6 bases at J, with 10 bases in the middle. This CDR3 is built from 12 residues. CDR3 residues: CASSSTGPEQYF. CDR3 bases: TGCGCCAGCAGCTCAACAGGGCCCGAGCAGTACTTC.

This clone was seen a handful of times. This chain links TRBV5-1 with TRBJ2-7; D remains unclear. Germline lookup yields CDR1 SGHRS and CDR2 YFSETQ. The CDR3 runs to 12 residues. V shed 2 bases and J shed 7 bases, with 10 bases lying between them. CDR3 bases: TGCGCCAGCAGCTTAGGAGTGGAGGAGCAGTACTTC. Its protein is CASSLGVEEQYF.

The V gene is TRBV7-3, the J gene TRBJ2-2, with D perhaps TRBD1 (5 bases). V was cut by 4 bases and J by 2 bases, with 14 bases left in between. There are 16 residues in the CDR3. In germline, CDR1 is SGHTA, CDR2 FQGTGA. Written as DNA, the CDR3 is TGTGCCAGCAGCTCCGTGGGCAGGGTAAACACCGGGGAGCTGTTTTTT. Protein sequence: CASSSVGRVNTGELFF.

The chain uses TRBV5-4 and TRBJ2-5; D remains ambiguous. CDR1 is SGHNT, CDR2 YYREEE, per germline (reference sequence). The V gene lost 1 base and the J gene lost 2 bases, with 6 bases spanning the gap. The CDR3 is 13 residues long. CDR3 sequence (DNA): TGTGCCAGCAGCTTGAACAGTCAAGAGACCCAGTACTTC. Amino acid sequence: CASSLNSQETQYF.

The CDR3, as DNA: TGTGCCAGCAGTTCGGGACTAGCGGGTTTAGATACGCAGTATTTT. This codes for CASSSGLAGLDTQYF. The chain has TRBV11-2 and TRBJ2-3; 12 bases align to TRBD2. V was clipped by 6 bases and J by 5 bases; unmatched bases: 6. Germline V lookup: CDR1 SGHAT, CDR2 FQNNGV. This CDR3 contains 15 residues.

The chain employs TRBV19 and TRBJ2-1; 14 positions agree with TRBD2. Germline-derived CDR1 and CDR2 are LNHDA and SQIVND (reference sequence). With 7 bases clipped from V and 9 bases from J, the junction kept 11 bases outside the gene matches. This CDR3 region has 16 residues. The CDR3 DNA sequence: TGTGCCAGTACCAAGGGGGGGACTAGCGGGAGTTTTGAGCAGTTCTTC. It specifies CASTKGGTSGSFEQFF.

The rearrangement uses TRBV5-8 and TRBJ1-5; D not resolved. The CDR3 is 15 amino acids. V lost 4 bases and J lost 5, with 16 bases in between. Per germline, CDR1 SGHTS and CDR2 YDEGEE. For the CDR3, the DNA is TGTGCCAGCAGCCGAAATCGTGGCCTAGATCAGCCCCAGCATTTT. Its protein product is CASSRNRGLDQPQHF.

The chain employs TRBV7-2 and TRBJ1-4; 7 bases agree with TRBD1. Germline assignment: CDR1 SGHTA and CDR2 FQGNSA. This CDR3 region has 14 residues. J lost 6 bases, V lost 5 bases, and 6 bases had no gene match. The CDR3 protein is CASSKGQADEKLFF. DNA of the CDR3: TGTGCCAGCAGCAAAGGACAGGCGGATGAAAAACTGTTTTTT.

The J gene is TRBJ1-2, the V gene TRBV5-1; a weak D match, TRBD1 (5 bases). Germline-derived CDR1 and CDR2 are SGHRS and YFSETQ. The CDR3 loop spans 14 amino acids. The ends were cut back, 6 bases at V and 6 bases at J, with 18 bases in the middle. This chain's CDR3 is CASNIGGGWNGYTF. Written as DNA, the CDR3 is TGCGCCAGCAACATTGGCGGGGGGTGGAATGGCTACACCTTC.

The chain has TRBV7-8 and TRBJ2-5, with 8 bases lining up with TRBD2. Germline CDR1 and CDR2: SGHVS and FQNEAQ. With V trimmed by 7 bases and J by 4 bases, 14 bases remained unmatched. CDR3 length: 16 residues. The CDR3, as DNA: TGTGCCAGCACCAATGGGGCTGAGCGGGAGTTAGAGACCCAGTACTTC. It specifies CASTNGAERELETQYF.